A single sample gave rise to the 16 T cell receptor beta chains below, sequenced in a study of T-cell memory formation after mild COVID-19. Each CDR3 protein gets one entry after TCRdb re-called the 5' RACE reads with MiXCR. The sample holds tens of thousands of distinct CDR3 sequences; 25% to 30% are singletons and the top ten take approximately 43%. Sequencing used PBMCs or a T cell subset sorted from them (not recorded which). These receptors came from a young man who had mild COVID-19 (a few samples of this study predate the infection). Cell type and time point are not known.

The chain employs TRBV12-3 or TRBV12-4 and TRBJ1-5, with 9 bases fitting TRBD1. Losses at the gene ends were 6 bases for V and 7 bases for J; bases not matched to a gene: 7. CDR3 length equals 14 residues. CDR3 nucleotides: TGTGCCAGCAGGGGGGGACAGGGATGGCAGCCCCAGCATTTT. This encodes CASRGGQGWQPQHF.

Here the CDR3 reads CASSGFGDGNTIYF. The DNA for the CDR3 is TGTGCCAGCAGCGGCTTTGGTGATGGAAACACCATATATTTT. The chain joins TRBV9 to TRBJ1-3, with no clear D. Trimming cost V 3 bases and J 3 bases, with 10 bases left between them. The CDR3 length is 14 residues. Germline assignment: CDR1 SGDLS and CDR2 YYNGEE.

This clonotype was detected a few times. The J gene is TRBJ2-7, the V gene TRBV24-1, with a tentative D call TRBD2 (6 bases). Germline-derived CDR1 and CDR2 are KGHDR and SFDVKD. The CDR3 sequence is 13 residues long. V was shortened by 9 bases and J by 2 bases, with 13 bases between the two germline ends. The CDR3 DNA follows: TGTGCCACCGACCGGGACTTCGCCTACGAGCAGTACTTC. It translates to CATDRDFAYEQYF.

The gene calls are TRBV12-3 or TRBV12-4 and TRBJ2-7; TRBD2 is a possible D gene (5 bases). V lost 3 bases, J lost 5 bases, and 14 bases lay in between. The CDR3 runs 14 residues. CDR3 region: CASSLWAGDDEQYF. As DNA, the CDR3 is TGTGCCAGCAGTTTGTGGGCCGGGGATGACGAGCAGTACTTC.

Only a few counts were recorded for this clonotype. V usage is TRBV5-1 and J usage is TRBJ2-5, with TRBD1 matching over 10 bases. The CDR3 sequence is 15 residues long. Trimming at V came to 4 bases and at J to 5 bases, leaving 8 bases not matched to a gene. Germline V gene lookup returns CDR1 SGHRS and CDR2 YFSETQ. The CDR3 protein is CASSVGTGVRETQYF. CDR3 nucleotide sequence: TGCGCCAGCAGCGTGGGGACAGGGGTGAGGGAGACCCAGTACTTC.

This clonotype was observed a few times. The J gene is TRBJ2-5, the V gene TRBV4-2; TRBD1 matches 7 bases. This CDR3 is built from 16 residues. Germline V lookup: CDR1 LGHNA, CDR2 YNFKEQ. With 1 base clipped from V and 0 bases from J, the junction kept 5 bases outside the gene matches. The CDR3 sequence: CASSQVGDRDQETQYF. As DNA, the CDR3 is TGTGCCAGCAGCCAAGTAGGGGACAGAGACCAAGAGACCCAGTACTTC.

This clonotype has just one count. The V and J genes are TRBV20-1 and TRBJ1-1, with D perhaps matching TRBD1 (5 bases). Germline CDR1 and CDR2: DFQATT and SNEGSKA (reference sequence). The V and J ends lost 5 bases and 7 bases respectively, with 20 bases between them. The CDR3 sequence is 14 residues long. CDR3 coding DNA: TGCAGTGCTTGGGGTGGGGCTACTCTCCTTGAAGCTTTCTTT. It translates to CSAWGGATLLEAFF.

The chain has TRBV12-3 or TRBV12-4 and TRBJ2-2; D unresolved. The CDR3 runs to 14 residues. V shed 5 bases and J shed 1 base, with 8 bases lying between them. The CDR3 DNA is TGTGCCAGCAGTCCCCAGTTGAACACCGGGGAGCTGTTTTTT. It is translated as CASSPQLNTGELFF.

The count of this clonotype is one. The CDR3, as DNA: TGTGCCAGCAGGTCCCAGGGCCATGATGAAAAACTGTTTTTT. It is translated as CASRSQGHDEKLFF. This chain connects TRBV6-5 to TRBJ1-4; D might be TRBD1 (5 bases). Germline CDR1 and CDR2: MNHEY and SVGAGI. Trimming removed 6 bases at V and 6 bases at J, with 14 bases between. CDR3 size: 14 residues.

The chain joins TRBV5-6 to TRBJ2-3; the match to TRBD1 covers 11 bases. The CDR3 runs to 16 residues. V was pared by 3 bases and J by 3 bases, with 6 bases of the junction left unmatched. Germline V gene data show CDR1 as SGHDT and CDR2 as YYEEEE. This CDR3 is CASSWRTGGLTDTQYF. CDR3 nucleotide sequence: TGTGCCAGCAGCTGGCGGACAGGGGGCTTAACAGATACGCAGTATTTT. Filled out from reference TRBV5-6 and TRBJ2-3, the complete variable domain reads DAGVTQSPTHLIKTRGQQVTLRCSPKSGHDTVSWYQQALGQGPQFIFQYYEEEERQRGNFPDRFSGHQFPNYSSELNVNALLLGDSALYLCASSWRTGGLTDTQYFGPGTRLTVL.

V gene TRBV7-9 combines with J gene TRBJ1-1; D gene ambiguous. Deletions cut 8 bases from V and 3 bases from J, with 7 bases between. This CDR3 comprises 11 residues. Germline V gene data show CDR1 as SEHNR and CDR2 as FQNEAQ (reference sequence). CDR3: CASAGDTEAFF. In DNA form, the CDR3 reads TGTGCCAGCGCCGGGGACACTGAAGCTTTCTTT.

The gene calls are TRBV5-1 and TRBJ2-2; D gene unclear. Germline CDR1 and CDR2: SGHRS and YFSETQ. Trimming removed 0 bases at V and 0 bases at J, with 6 bases between. This CDR3 is built from 15 residues. CDR3 sequence reads: CASSLGHSNTGELFF. The CDR3, as DNA: TGCGCCAGCAGCTTGGGACATTCGAACACCGGGGAGCTGTTTTTT. The variable domain in full, completed from reference TRBV5-1 and TRBJ2-2, reads KAGVTQTPRYLIKTRGQQVTLSCSPISGHRSVSWYQQTPGQGLQFLFEYFSETQRNKGNFPGRFSGRQFSNSRSEMNVSTLELGDSALYLCASSLGHSNTGELFFGEGSRLTVL.

The CDR3 bases are TGTGCCAGCACCACACACCAGTTCGGTATCTACAATGAGCAGTTCTTC. Amino acids: CASTTHQFGIYNEQFF. The chain links TRBV12-3 or TRBV12-4 to TRBJ2-1; D is ambiguous. Deletions cut 7 bases from V and 3 bases from J, with 19 bases between. The CDR3 extends over 16 amino acids.

This clonotype was seen only a few times. CDR3 amino acids: CASSQGGLNTGELFF. The CDR3 DNA sequence: TGCGCCAGCAGCCAAGGGGGACTGAACACCGGGGAGCTGTTTTTT. V gene TRBV4-1 combines with J gene TRBJ2-2; the D gene is possibly TRBD2 (6 bases). V was trimmed by 1 base and J by 1 base, leaving 7 bases between them. CDR3 size: 15 residues. Germline lookup yields CDR1 MGHRA and CDR2 YSYEKL.

This clonotype was found many times. The chain links TRBV4-1 to TRBJ1-2; D may be TRBD1 (5 bases). V was cut by 3 bases and J by 2 bases, with 13 bases left in between. The CDR3 totals 15 residues. Per germline, CDR1 MGHRA and CDR2 YSYEKL. The CDR3 DNA sequence: TGCGCCAGCAGCCAGACGACAGAGACCAACTATGGCTACACCTTC. Translation gives CASSQTTETNYGYTF.

The V call is TRBV28, the J call TRBJ1-4; no reliable D call. V lost 5 bases to trimming and J lost 5 bases, with 15 bases between them. Germline assignment: CDR1 MDHEN and CDR2 SYDVKM. CDR3 length equals 15 residues. The CDR3 bases are TGTGCCAGCAGTACCCCTTTACTCATGAATGAAAAACTGTTTTTT. This gives the protein CASSTPLLMNEKLFF.